This TCR beta chain was documented in a study of T-cell reconstitution after alpha-beta-depleted transplantation in children. This clonotype was seen a few times. The TCRbeta library was prepared with unique molecular identifiers. One entry per CDR3 protein, called by TCRdb with MiXCR from the PCR reads. This table holds around 400,000 distinct CDR3 sequences, approximately 11% found once. The germline V gene encodes CDR1 SNHLY and CDR2 FYNNEI. The V and J ends lost 4 bases and 4 bases respectively, with 13 bases between them. The CDR3 contains 15 residues. V and J are TRBV2 and TRBJ2-2; possibly TRBD2 for D (7 bases). The receptor comes from a human donor who donated a stem cell graft to a child with acute myeloid leukemia. Sample: PBMCs from the stem cell graft donor, taken from the stem cell graft. CDR3 in amino acids: CASSVQGTTTGELFF. The CDR3 region has the DNA TGTGCCAGCAGTGTCCAGGGGACTACCACCGGGGAGCTGTTTTTT. The entire variable domain, with the rest obtained from reference TRBV2 and TRBJ2-2, is as follows: EPEVTQTPSHQVTQMGQEVILRCVPISNHLYFYWYRQILGQKVEFLVSFYNNEISEKSEIFDDQFSVERPDGSNFTLKIRSTKLEDSAMYFCASSVQGTTTGELFFGEGSRLTVL.